A selection of T cell receptor beta chains follows, all from one sample in a study of blood T cell repertoires in COVID-19. Profiling relied on immunoSEQ multiplex PCR, and the TCRdb table lists in-frame clones only, not all of them. The sample carries 97,000 or so clones, roughly 87% recorded once. Sequencing input: peripheral blood. The receptors shown here come from a woman in her forties or fifties with COVID-19, enrolled during active disease. Both conserved end residues are part of each CDR3. Fields, in order: clone size, J gene, V gene, D gene, CDR3 protein, CDR3 DNA. D genes are given only for firm matches. Clone size is stated in some rows and not others, as once, few, many or a class when expanded.

>once|TRBJ1-1|TRBV30|-
CAWSVFQEAFF
TGTGCCTGGAGTGTATTTCAGGAAGCTTTCTTT
>once|TRBJ1-1|TRBV18|-
CASSLNRVGQTNTEAFF
TGTGCCAGCTCACTTAACCGTGTCGGACAGACGAACACTGAAGCTTTCTTT
>-|TRBJ1-3|TRBV9|-
CASSQQGSGNTIYF
TGTGCCAGCAGTCAACAGGGAAGTGGAAACACCATATATTTT
>-|TRBJ1-2|TRBV10-3|-
CAIRQGANYGYTF
TGTGCCATCAGACAGGGAGCTAACTATGGCTACACCTTC
>-|TRBJ2-1|TRBV9|TRBD2
CASSDQLAGSSYNEQFF
TGTGCCAGCAGCGACCAACTAGCGGGGAGCTCCTACAATGAGCAGTTCTTC
>once|TRBJ2-7|TRBV29-1|-
CSVVLTQGSEQYF
TGCAGCGTTGTATTGACCCAGGGTTCCGAGCAGTACTTC
>-|TRBJ2-6|TRBV21-1|-
CARGRADYSGANVLTF
TGTGCCCGCGGACGGGCGGACTACTCTGGGGCCAACGTCCTGACTTTC
>-|TRBJ2-5|TRBV5-4|TRBD2
CASSSTSGGAGETQYF
TGTGCCAGCAGCTCGACTAGCGGGGGGGCCGGCGAGACCCAGTACTTC
>-|TRBJ1-2|TRBV12-3/TRBV12-4|-
CASSFEGYGYTF
TGTGCCAGCAGTTTTGAGGGCTATGGCTACACCTTC
>-|TRBJ2-7|TRBV30|-
CAWSGGFLYEQYF
TGTGCCTGGAGTGGAGGATTCCTCTACGAGCAGTACTTC
>many|TRBJ1-4|TRBV20-1|-
CSARGQEKLFF
TGCAGTGCTAGGGGGCAAGAAAAACTGTTTTTT
>-|TRBJ1-6|TRBV2|-
CASSELEGRNSPLHF
TGTGCCAGCAGTGAATTGGAGGGGCGTAATTCACCCCTCCACTTT
>-|TRBJ1-1|TRBV28|TRBD1
CASRLRDSTEAFF
TGTGCCAGCAGACTCCGGGACAGCACTGAAGCTTTCTTT
>-|TRBJ1-6|TRBV6-5|TRBD1
CASRDRGVGDSPLHF
TGTGCCAGCAGGGACAGGGGGGTCGGGGATTCACCCCTCCACTTT
>-|TRBJ2-7|TRBV6-5|-
CASRTGFYEQYF
TGTGCCAGCAGAACAGGGTTCTACGAGCAGTACTTC
>-|TRBJ2-7|TRBV7-7|-
CASSPDNSYEQYF
TGTGCCAGCAGCCCGGACAACTCCTACGAGCAGTACTTC
>-|TRBJ1-3|TRBV6-4|-
CASSLQGFSGNTIYF
TGTGCCAGCAGTTTACAGGGCTTCTCTGGAAACACCATATATTTT
>-|TRBJ2-2|TRBV24-1|-
CATSDPGVLGELFF
TGTGCCACCAGTGATCCCGGGGTTTTGGGGGAGCTGTTTTTT
>-|TRBJ1-2|TRBV30|TRBD1
CAWSVQGARGYTF
TGTGCCTGGAGTGTCCAGGGGGCGAGAGGCTACACCTTC
>-|TRBJ2-5|TRBV5-1|-
CASAQGKSWQETQYF
TGCGCCAGCGCGCAGGGTAAATCGTGGCAAGAGACCCAGTACTTC
>-|TRBJ1-4|TRBV3-1/TRBV3-2|-
CASSPFGRELFF
TGTGCCAGCAGCCCGTTCGGGCGGGAACTGTTTTTT
>-|TRBJ2-7|TRBV28|TRBD2
CASSESRLAGIYEQYF
TGTGCCAGCAGCGAGTCACGACTAGCGGGGATCTACGAGCAGTACTTC
>-|TRBJ1-4|TRBV29-1|TRBD1
CSVDRGTNEKLFF
TGCAGCGTCGACAGGGGGACTAATGAAAAACTGTTTTTT
>-|TRBJ2-5|TRBV6-2/TRBV6-3|-
CASSPGGFQGETQYF
TGTGCCAGCAGTCCGGGCGGCTTTCAGGGCGAGACCCAGTACTTC
>-|TRBJ2-7|TRBV4-2|TRBD2
CASSQDVGGPYEQYF
TGTGCCAGCAGCCAAGATGTGGGAGGGCCCTACGAGCAGTACTTC
>-|TRBJ1-4|TRBV6-2/TRBV6-3|TRBD1
CASSQLDRGRKLFF
TGTGCCAGCAGTCAACTTGACAGGGGTCGAAAACTGTTTTTT
>once|TRBJ1-6|TRBV6-6|TRBD1
CASSQNLQGSSYNSPLHF
TGTGCCAGCAGTCAAAACCTACAGGGGAGCTCCTATAATTCACCCCTCCACTTT
>-|TRBJ1-2|TRBV6-2/TRBV6-3|TRBD1
CASSKQGAANYGYTF
TGTGCCAGCAGTAAACAGGGGGCCGCTAACTATGGCTACACCTTC
>-|TRBJ2-7|TRBV28|TRBD2
CASSLEGGGADEQYF
TGTGCCAGCAGTTTGGAGGGCGGGGGGGCGGACGAGCAGTACTTC
>-|TRBJ2-3|TRBV10-3|TRBD2
CAISESIGTISTSGGADTQYF
TGTGCCATCAGTGAGTCGATTGGCACTATCTCGACTAGCGGGGGGGCAGATACGCAGTATTTT
>-|TRBJ1-2|TRBV12-3/TRBV12-4|TRBD1
CASSYRGGGYTF
TGTGCCAGCAGCTACAGGGGTGGTGGCTACACCTTC
>-|TRBJ1-6|TRBV4-3|-
CASSRVDAGPLHF
TGCGCCAGCAGCCGTGTCGACGCAGGGCCCCTCCACTTT
>-|TRBJ1-3|TRBV7-2|-
CASSFTGLGNTIYF
TGTGCCAGCAGCTTCACGGGGTTAGGAAACACCATATATTTT
>-|TRBJ2-1|TRBV7-3|TRBD2
CASSLMGSSGGSYNEQFF
TGTGCCAGCAGCTTAATGGGCTCTAGCGGGGGCTCCTACAATGAGCAGTTCTTC
>few|TRBJ2-2|TRBV2|-
CASSERGAATGELFF
TGTGCCAGCAGTGAACGGGGGGCGGCCACCGGGGAGCTGTTTTTT
>-|TRBJ2-7|TRBV11-3|-
CASSLGGEIYEQYF
TGTGCCAGCAGCTTAGGGGGGGAGATCTACGAGCAGTACTTC
>-|TRBJ1-2|TRBV6-2/TRBV6-3|TRBD1
CASSRQGYGYTF
TGTGCCAGCAGCCGACAGGGCTATGGCTACACCTTC
>-|TRBJ1-1|TRBV9|-
CASSVGAPGNTEAFF
TGTGCCAGCAGCGTAGGGGCTCCAGGGAACACTGAAGCTTTCTTT
>-|TRBJ2-7|TRBV10-2|-
CASSELTGSSYEQYF
TGCGCCAGCAGTGAGTTGACGGGAAGCTCCTACGAGCAGTACTTC
>many|TRBJ2-2|TRBV9|-
CASSARGNTGELFF
TGTGCCAGCAGCGCGCGGGGGAACACCGGGGAGCTGTTTTTT
>-|TRBJ1-1|TRBV27|TRBD1
CASSRPGQVGGTEAFF
TGTGCCAGCAGCCGCCCAGGACAGGTGGGTGGTACTGAAGCTTTCTTT
>few|TRBJ1-6|TRBV4-3|-
CASSQDFSSSYNSPLHF
TGCGCCAGCAGCCAAGATTTTAGTAGCTCCTATAATTCACCCCTCCACTTT
>-|TRBJ2-7|TRBV6-5|-
CASKPGLLSYEQYF
TGTGCCAGCAAGCCGGGACTCCTCTCCTACGAGCAGTACTTC
>-|TRBJ2-1|TRBV28|-
CASSFQGRAEQFF
TGTGCCAGCAGTTTCCAGGGGAGGGCTGAGCAGTTCTTC
>-|TRBJ2-3|TRBV4-1|-
CASSQEAHYTDTQYF
TGCGCCAGCAGCCAAGAGGCACACTACACAGATACGCAGTATTTT
>-|TRBJ2-3|TRBV4-2|TRBD2
CASSQEPVTSGGRGTDTQYF
TGTGCCAGCAGCCAAGAACCCGTTACTAGCGGGGGGAGGGGCACAGATACGCAGTATTTT
>-|TRBJ2-1|TRBV6-5|-
CASSYSGSSYNEQFF
TGTGCCAGCAGTTACTCGGGGAGCTCCTACAATGAGCAGTTCTTC
>-|TRBJ2-1|TRBV24-1|TRBD1
CATSDSPGTGDEQFF
TGTGCCACCAGTGATTCCCCCGGGACAGGGGATGAGCAGTTCTTC
>-|TRBJ1-5|TRBV7-9|-
CASSRSGTEGPQHF
TGTGCCAGCAGCCGGTCGGGGACGGAGGGGCCCCAGCATTTT
>few|TRBJ2-1|TRBV5-5|-
CASSFVWGEAQFF
TGTGCCAGCAGCTTTGTTTGGGGGGAGGCGCAGTTCTTC
>few|TRBJ1-5|TRBV30|-
CAWSPVGRNNQPQHF
TGTGCCTGGAGTCCCGTGGGGCGGAACAATCAGCCCCAGCATTTT
>-|TRBJ2-1|TRBV2|TRBD1
CASRDRLPYNEQFF
TGTGCCAGCAGGGACAGGCTTCCCTACAATGAGCAGTTCTTC
>-|TRBJ1-2|TRBV3-1/TRBV3-2|-
CASSLRTYYGDYGYTF
TGTGCCAGCAGCCTCCGGACCTACTACGGGGACTATGGCTACACCTTC
>-|TRBJ2-7|TRBV20-1|-
CSASGQGGYEQYF
TGCAGTGCTAGTGGGCAGGGAGGCTACGAGCAGTACTTC